This T cell receptor (beta chain) came from a study of T cells in Graves' hyperthyroidism and ophthalmopathy. This CDR3 is 17 amino acids long. CDR1 and CDR2 from the germline V gene are SEHNR and FQNEAQ (reference sequence). V trimming: 3 bases; J trimming: 6 bases; junction bases outside the gene matches: 16. Amplification of TCR beta CDR3 regions used RNA as the template. The primer set for the first-round RT-PCR of the TCR CDR3 was HTBI. MiXCR was run by TCRdb on the multiplex PCR reads, yielding one entry per CDR3 protein. The sample lists around 600,000 distinct CDR3 sequences, roughly 15% seen once, with roughly an eighth in the top ten.

Sequenced sample: blood. The V gene is TRBV7-9, the J gene TRBJ2-7; TRBD1 agrees at 8 bases. This TCR was sampled from a woman aged 45-65 years with Graves' ophthalmopathy. The CDR3 here is CASSFLPNDRGRGEQYF. The CDR3 nucleotides read TGTGCCAGCAGCTTCCTTCCCAACGACAGGGGCAGGGGCGAGCAGTACTTC.